Below, 21 T cell receptor beta chains from the same sample are listed, as sequenced in a study of T-cell reconstitution after alpha-beta-depleted transplantation in children. Researchers prepared the TCRbeta library using unique molecular identifiers, the study reports. MiXCR was run by TCRdb on the PCR reads, yielding one entry per CDR3 protein. The data show approximately 130,000 distinct CDR3 sequences, roughly 9.7% seen once. The sample here was PBMCs, mostly from graft donor cells, taken 180 days after TCRalphabeta/CD19-depleted stem cell transplant. All receptors come from a girl under three years old who had a stem cell transplant for combined immunodeficiency, so the T cells may come from the graft donor.

This rearrangement joins TRBV10-3 to TRBJ2-7; TRBD2 is a possible D gene (6 bases). Deletions cut 11 bases from V and 4 bases from J, with 12 bases between. Germline V gene lookup returns CDR1 ENHRY and CDR2 SYGVKD. There are 11 residues in the CDR3. Here the CDR3 DNA reads TGTGCCGCCCGGGACTTGTACGAGCAGTACTTC. Residues: CAARDLYEQYF.

J is TRBJ2-1 and V is TRBV5-5; no reliable D call. Deletions cut 4 bases from V and 1 base from J, with 9 bases between. Germline V gene data show CDR1 as SGHKS and CDR2 as YYEKEE (reference sequence). The CDR3 extends over 14 amino acids. This CDR3 reads CASSPPNSYNEQFF. The DNA for the CDR3 is TGTGCCAGCAGCCCCCCGAATTCCTACAATGAGCAGTTCTTC.

The genes are TRBV20-1 and TRBJ2-1; 7 positions match TRBD1. The germline gives CDR1 DFQATT, CDR2 SNEGSKA (reference sequence). V shed 5 bases and J 4 bases; nucleotides not matched to a gene: 17. There are 17 residues in the CDR3. CDR3 bases: TGCAGTGCTCCCCCTGGTAGGGGGCGAATCCTTTACAATGAGCAGTTCTTC. Translated, it gives CSAPPGRGRILYNEQFF.

This clonotype was seen only a few times. The chain links TRBV20-1 to TRBJ2-7; D is unclear. Trimming left V 0 bases short and J 12 bases short, with 15 bases between. The CDR3 is 12 amino acids. Looked up from germline, CDR1 is DFQATT and CDR2 is SNEGSKA (reference sequence). The CDR3 region is CSARDGVVAPYF. Written as DNA, the CDR3 is TGCAGTGCTAGAGATGGGGTAGTTGCTCCGTACTTC.

This clonotype was seen only a few times. The rearrangement links TRBV4-3 to TRBJ2-1, with D hard to call. Germline lookup yields CDR1 LGHNA and CDR2 YSLEER. The CDR3 has 17 amino acids. Trimming removed 1 base at V and 5 bases at J, with 18 bases between. The CDR3 loop is CASSQVWVGIGNNEQFF. DNA of the CDR3: TGCGCCAGCAGCCAAGTCTGGGTGGGCATCGGAAACAATGAGCAGTTCTTC.

In this sample, this clonotype turned up a few times. V and J are TRBV6-1 and TRBJ2-3, with no clear D. CDR3 size: 13 residues. The germline CDR1 and CDR2 sequences are MNHNS and SASEGT. V lost 10 bases and J 2 bases, leaving 13 bases between the germline ends. The CDR3 sequence: CATTDTFTDTQYF. The CDR3 DNA is TGTGCCACCACTGACACTTTCACAGATACGCAGTATTTT.

V usage is TRBV5-6 and J usage is TRBJ2-7; 11 positions agree with TRBD2. CDR3 length: 16 amino acids. Germline loops: CDR1 SGHDT, CDR2 YYEEEE. The J segment lost 2 bases and the V segment lost 4 bases, leaving 8 bases of the junction unmatched. CDR3 protein: CASSRQGTSGTYEQYF. In DNA form, the CDR3 reads TGTGCCAGCAGCCGACAGGGGACTAGCGGTACCTACGAGCAGTACTTC.

This clonotype was detected ten times or more. The chain joins TRBV27 to TRBJ1-5; D is uncertain. V lost 0 bases to trimming and J lost 0 bases, with 9 bases between them. The CDR3 is 16 amino acids. Germline V gene sequence: CDR1 MNHEY, CDR2 SMNVEV (reference sequence). CDR3 DNA sequence: TGTGCCAGCAGTTTATCGGGCGTATATAGCAATCAGCCCCAGCATTTT. It codes for CASSLSGVYSNQPQHF.

V is TRBV7-3 and J is TRBJ2-3; a weak D match, TRBD2 (7 bases). The CDR3 totals 17 residues. The V gene's germline CDR1 is SGHTA and CDR2 FQGTGA. V lost 1 base to trimming and J lost 2 bases, with 16 bases between them. CDR3: CASSLKGGGLSTDTQYF. The CDR3 nucleotides are TGTGCCAGCAGCTTAAAGGGGGGGGGTCTGTCCACAGATACGCAGTATTTT.

Worth noting for this clonotype: Here the CDR3 omits its conserved ending phenylalanine or tryptophan, so a read error is the likely source. The chain uses TRBV7-2 and TRBJ1-2; TRBD1 aligns across 11 bases. Germline-derived CDR1 and CDR2 are SGHTA and FQGNSA. The CDR3 consists of 15 residues. Trimming took 5 bases from V and 7 from J; bases not matched to a gene: 9. CDR3 residues: CASSPGQGAPGGYTL. The CDR3, as DNA: TGTGCCAGCAGCCCCGGACAGGGGGCGCCGGGTGGCTACACCTTA.

About this clonotype itself: A junction boundary mismatches the germline segment, possibly from a read error. The chain is built from TRBV29-1 and TRBJ2-7; the D is unclear. Per the germline V gene, CDR1 is SQVTM and CDR2 is ANQGSEA. The CDR3 loop spans 11 amino acids. For the CDR3, the DNA is TGCAGCGTAGAAGGACCCCAGACGCAGTACTTC. Translating it yields CSVEGPQTQYF.

This clonotype has a handful of counts. The V and J genes are TRBV30 and TRBJ1-5; tentatively, D is TRBD1 (6 bases). CDR1 is GTSNPN and CDR2 is SVGIG in the germline V gene (reference sequence). The CDR3 runs to 15 residues. V shed 0 bases and J shed 7 bases, with 16 bases lying between them. CDR3 sequence: CAWSVLGQSRQPQHF. The CDR3 DNA sequence: TGTGCCTGGAGTGTATTAGGACAGTCTAGGCAGCCCCAGCATTTT.

This clonotype came up a few times. V usage is TRBV28 and J usage is TRBJ1-5; D gene ambiguous. The germline V gene encodes CDR1 MDHEN and CDR2 SYDVKM. This CDR3 is built from 19 residues. V was pared by 4 bases and J by 0 bases, with 22 bases between. CDR3 sequence: CASSSEGGLLAVSNQPQHF. The CDR3 DNA is TGTGCCAGCAGTTCCGAAGGTGGCTTGCTGGCGGTTAGCAATCAGCCCCAGCATTTT.

This clonotype was recorded once. The chain employs TRBV5-5 and TRBJ2-1, with 13 nucleotides matching TRBD2. V shed 2 bases, J shed 9 bases, and the junction held 11 bases outside the gene matches. CDR1 SGHKS and CDR2 YYEKEE come from the germline V gene (reference sequence). CDR3 length: 17 amino acids. Here the CDR3 reads CASSLTRGLAGIGEQFF. As DNA, the CDR3 is TGTGCCAGCAGCTTAACACGGGGACTAGCGGGGATCGGTGAGCAGTTCTTC. The whole variable domain, remainder taken from reference TRBV5-5 and TRBJ2-1, is DAGVTQSPTHLIKTRGQQVTLRCSPISGHKSVSWYQQVLGQGPQFIFQYYEKEERGRGNFPDRFSARQFPNYSSELNVNALLLGDSALYLCASSLTRGLAGIGEQFFGPGTRLTVL.

The chain is built from TRBV7-2 and TRBJ1-2, with D possibly matching TRBD1 (6 bases). The CDR3 has 16 residues. From germline, CDR1 is SGHTA and CDR2 FQGNSA. V shed 3 bases and J shed 1 base, with 15 bases lying between them. As DNA, the CDR3 is TGTGCCAGCAGCTTGTTAGGCAGGGGACTTAACTATGGCTACACCTTC. This encodes CASSLLGRGLNYGYTF.

A word on this clonotype: Germline and junction disagree at one end, which may indicate a read error. V is TRBV5-5 and J is TRBJ2-7, with D hard to call. CDR3 length equals 12 residues. The germline CDR1 and CDR2 sequences are SGHKS and YYEKEE (reference sequence). DNA for the CDR3: TGTGCCAGCAGCTTGTTTTCCTACGCGCAGTACTTC. It encodes CASSLFSYAQYF.

The rearrangement links TRBV10-3 to TRBJ2-2, with 9 bases identical to TRBD2. J gave up 3 bases and V 0 bases, and 2 bases lay outside the gene matches. This CDR3 is built from 16 residues. Looked up from germline, CDR1 is ENHRY and CDR2 is SYGVKD. Here the CDR3 DNA reads TGTGCCATCAGTGAGTCGGCGGGAGGGGACACCGGGGAGCTGTTTTTT. Protein: CAISESAGGDTGELFF.

V is TRBV6-1 and J is TRBJ2-1, with 8 bases fitting TRBD1. V dropped 6 bases and J dropped 3; count of bases not matched to a gene: 10. CDR1 and CDR2 from the germline V gene are MNHNS and SASEGT. The CDR3 runs 16 residues. CDR3 loop: CASSRSGTGVYNEQFF. In DNA form, the CDR3 reads TGTGCCAGCAGCCGCTCCGGGACAGGCGTCTACAATGAGCAGTTCTTC.

This clonotype was counted ten times or more. The chain couples TRBV5-1 to TRBJ2-1, with D possibly TRBD2 on 6 matching bases. The CDR3 extends over 15 amino acids. Per germline, CDR1 SGHRS and CDR2 YFSETQ. The V gene lost 0 bases and the J gene lost 4 bases, with 11 bases spanning the gap. The CDR3 is CASSLVSGGYNEQFF. CDR3 DNA sequence: TGCGCCAGCAGCTTGGTAAGCGGAGGGTACAATGAGCAGTTCTTC.

There are a few counts of this clonotype. The J gene is TRBJ2-1, the V gene TRBV20-1; TRBD2 matches 10 bases. There are 13 residues in the CDR3. The V and J ends lost 6 bases and 7 bases, in that order; junction bases with no gene match: 6. Germline V gene data show CDR1 as DFQATT and CDR2 as SNEGSKA (reference sequence). CDR3 protein: CSASAGGPNEQFF. The CDR3 region has the DNA TGCAGTGCGTCAGCGGGAGGGCCTAATGAGCAGTTCTTC.

V and J are TRBV6-1 and TRBJ1-3; unclear D gene. Germline loops: CDR1 MNHNS, CDR2 SASEGT. V was clipped by 7 bases and J by 0 bases, with 16 bases between them. The CDR3 totals 16 residues. The CDR3, as DNA: TGTGCCAGCAACCCCACGGGCAGCTTCTCTGGAAACACCATATATTTT. Translating it yields CASNPTGSFSGNTIYF.